This TCR beta chain originates from a study of cytomegalovirus exposure and HLA in healthy donors. Study outcomes and limitations: Rare TCR sequences dominated, though some public TCRs recurred in many donors.

Donors in the study were healthy people who gave bone marrow. Remarks on this clone: Its cognate antigen is unknown.

Primers included in the PCR were 60 Vbeta and 13 Jbeta primers. Clones were sequenced by immunoSEQ multiplex PCR, and TCRdb holds only the in-frame ones, with some missing. The sample consists of over 100,000 clones, about 70% of them appearing once. The TCR was taken from a male donor in good health and CMV-seronegative. The sample comprised PBMCs.

CDR3 DNA sequence: TGTGCCAGCAGTCTTACCCCACTAGGGCGCGGAGGGGAGACCCAGTACTTC. It yields the protein CASSLTPLGRGGETQYF. The rearrangement links TRBV27 to TRBJ2-5; possible D gene TRBD2, 6 bases. V gave up 5 bases and J gave up 5 bases, with 24 bases separating them. Germline CDR1 MNHEY, CDR2 SMNVEV (reference sequence). The CDR3 is made up of 17 amino acids.